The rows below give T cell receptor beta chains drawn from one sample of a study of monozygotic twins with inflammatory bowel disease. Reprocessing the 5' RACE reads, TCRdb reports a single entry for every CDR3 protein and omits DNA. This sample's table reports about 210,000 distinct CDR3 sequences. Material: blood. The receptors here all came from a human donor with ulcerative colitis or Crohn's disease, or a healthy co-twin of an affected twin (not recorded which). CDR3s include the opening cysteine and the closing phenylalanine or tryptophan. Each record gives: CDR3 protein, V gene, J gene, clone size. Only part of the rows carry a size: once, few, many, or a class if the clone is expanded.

cdr3_aa: CASSPLAPTEGYTF; v_call: TRBV18; j_call: TRBJ1-2; clone_size: -
cdr3_aa: CSVGRGEGQEQYF; v_call: TRBV20-1; j_call: TRBJ2-7; clone_size: -
cdr3_aa: CASSLGDSAYEQYF; v_call: TRBV7-2; j_call: TRBJ2-7; clone_size: -
cdr3_aa: CASSLGQLNTGELFF; v_call: TRBV12-3/TRBV12-4; j_call: TRBJ2-2; clone_size: -
cdr3_aa: CASSLGGTGPYEQYF; v_call: TRBV5-1; j_call: TRBJ2-7; clone_size: -
cdr3_aa: CASSLGQTETQYF; v_call: TRBV7-8; j_call: TRBJ2-5; clone_size: -
cdr3_aa: CASSPDRGFRAQHF; v_call: TRBV19; j_call: TRBJ1-5; clone_size: -
cdr3_aa: CASSPAHLGNEQYF; v_call: TRBV7-8; j_call: TRBJ2-7; clone_size: -
cdr3_aa: CASSHNYKGGPAEAFF; v_call: TRBV4-2; j_call: TRBJ1-1; clone_size: medium-sized
cdr3_aa: CASSQEGGTVGYTF; v_call: TRBV4-3; j_call: TRBJ1-2; clone_size: -
cdr3_aa: CASSPRQGAASNEKLFF; v_call: TRBV7-2; j_call: TRBJ1-4; clone_size: -
cdr3_aa: CASSSGQDNSPLHF; v_call: TRBV5-1; j_call: TRBJ1-6; clone_size: -
cdr3_aa: CASSPRAGGPPYEQYF; v_call: TRBV7-9; j_call: TRBJ2-7; clone_size: -
cdr3_aa: CASSFTGTASYEQYF; v_call: TRBV7-2; j_call: TRBJ2-7; clone_size: -
cdr3_aa: CASSNRGAHPNTGELFF; v_call: TRBV6-5; j_call: TRBJ2-2; clone_size: -
cdr3_aa: CASSEWGTNTEAFF; v_call: TRBV6-1; j_call: TRBJ1-1; clone_size: -
cdr3_aa: CASSLDRGEGYGQYF; v_call: TRBV5-1; j_call: TRBJ2-7; clone_size: -
cdr3_aa: CSARGTGVWLEQFF; v_call: TRBV20-1; j_call: TRBJ2-1; clone_size: -
cdr3_aa: CASILQGGTEAFF; v_call: TRBV5-4; j_call: TRBJ1-1; clone_size: -
cdr3_aa: CASSLMGGSGNTIYF; v_call: TRBV7-3; j_call: TRBJ1-3; clone_size: -
cdr3_aa: CASSHRGGNEQFF; v_call: TRBV3-1; j_call: TRBJ2-1; clone_size: -
cdr3_aa: CASSDSRDPNQPQHF; v_call: TRBV2; j_call: TRBJ1-5; clone_size: -
cdr3_aa: CASSLNTNTGELFF; v_call: TRBV5-1; j_call: TRBJ2-2; clone_size: -
cdr3_aa: CSARRSGETQYF; v_call: TRBV20-1; j_call: TRBJ2-5; clone_size: -
cdr3_aa: CAISESDTYQAFF; v_call: TRBV10-3; j_call: TRBJ1-1; clone_size: -
cdr3_aa: CASIGDSKMGGYTF; v_call: TRBV19; j_call: TRBJ1-2; clone_size: -
cdr3_aa: CSAKGQGNTIYF; v_call: TRBV20-1; j_call: TRBJ1-3; clone_size: -
cdr3_aa: CSVESPGSYEQYF; v_call: TRBV29-1; j_call: TRBJ2-7; clone_size: -
cdr3_aa: CSAQPGGEGEKLFF; v_call: TRBV20-1; j_call: TRBJ1-4; clone_size: -
cdr3_aa: CASSPEGASYEQYF; v_call: TRBV4-1; j_call: TRBJ2-7; clone_size: -
cdr3_aa: CASSLLAGVGYTF; v_call: TRBV28; j_call: TRBJ1-2; clone_size: -